This TCR beta chain originates from a study of blood T cell repertoires in COVID-19. Study at large: Some COVID-19 samples were acute and others convalescent; all came from the United States, Italy and Spain.

Germline V CDR1 and CDR2: SNHLY, FYNNEI. Losses at the gene ends were 4 bases for V and 1 base for J; bases not matched to a gene: 2. The CDR3 has 15 amino acids. The assay was immunoSEQ multiplex PCR, and TCRdb's table has in-frame clones only and misses some. The sample consists of 70,000 to 90,000 clones, approximately 85% of them appearing once. The sequence was obtained from a man over 45 with COVID-19, enrolled during active disease. The chain is built from TRBV2 and TRBJ2-2, with 8 bases identical to TRBD1. The specimen sequenced was peripheral blood. In DNA, the CDR3 is TGTGCCAGCAGTGGGGGACAGGAGAACACCGGGGAGCTGTTTTTT. Residues: CASSGGQENTGELFF. The variable domain in full, completed from reference TRBV2 and TRBJ2-2, reads EPEVTQTPSHQVTQMGQEVILRCVPISNHLYFYWYRQILGQKVEFLVSFYNNEISEKSEIFDDQFSVERPDGSNFTLKIRSTKLEDSAMYFCASSGGQENTGELFFGEGSRLTVL.